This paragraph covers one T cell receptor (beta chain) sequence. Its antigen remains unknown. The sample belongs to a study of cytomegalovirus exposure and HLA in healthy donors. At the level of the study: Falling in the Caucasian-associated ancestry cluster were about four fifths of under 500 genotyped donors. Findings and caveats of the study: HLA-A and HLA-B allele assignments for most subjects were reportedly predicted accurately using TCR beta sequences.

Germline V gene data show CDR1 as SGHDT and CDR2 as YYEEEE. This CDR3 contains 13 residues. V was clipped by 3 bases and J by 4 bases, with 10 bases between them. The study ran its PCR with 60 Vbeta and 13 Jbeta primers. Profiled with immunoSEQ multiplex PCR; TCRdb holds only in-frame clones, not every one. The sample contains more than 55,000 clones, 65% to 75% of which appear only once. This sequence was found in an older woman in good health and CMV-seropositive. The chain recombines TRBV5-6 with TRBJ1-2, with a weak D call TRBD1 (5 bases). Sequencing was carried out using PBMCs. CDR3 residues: CASSSTDLYGYTF. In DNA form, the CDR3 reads TGTGCCAGCAGCTCGACAGACCTCTATGGCTACACCTTC. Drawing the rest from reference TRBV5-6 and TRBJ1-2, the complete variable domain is DAGVTQSPTHLIKTRGQQVTLRCSPKSGHDTVSWYQQALGQGPQFIFQYYEEEERQRGNFPDRFSGHQFPNYSSELNVNALLLGDSALYLCASSSTDLYGYTFGSGTRLTVV.